This TCR beta chain was captured by sequencing in a study of T cells in Graves' hyperthyroidism and ophthalmopathy. General study results and limits: Within blood appeared most thyroid clonotypes that had expanded above 0.001. Stable hyperthyroidism was told apart from ophthalmopathy by a model built on 13 V-J features.

Recently diagnosed hyperthyroidism of less than 2 months' duration affected patients aged 18 to 65. This clonotype was observed many times. What it binds is not known. It was RNA transcripts that yielded the amplified TCR beta CDR3 regions. HTBI primers were used for first-round RT-PCR of the TCR CDR3. A single record per CDR3 protein comes from TCRdb applying MiXCR to the multiplex PCR reads. The sample has around 380,000 distinct CDR3 sequences, approximately 13% seen once. V lost 4 bases to trimming and J lost 8 bases; unmatched junction nucleotides: 9. The germline gives CDR1 SGHAT, CDR2 FQNNGV. The CDR3 has 14 residues.

This sequence originates from a man younger than 40 with Graves' hyperthyroidism that later progressed to Graves' ophthalmopathy. The chain has TRBV11-2 and TRBJ1-2; 8 nucleotides agree with TRBD1. The specimen was blood. CDR3 nucleotide sequence: TGTGCCAGCAGCTGGGGACAGGCAGTGGAGGGCTACACCTTC. Its protein product is CASSWGQAVEGYTF.